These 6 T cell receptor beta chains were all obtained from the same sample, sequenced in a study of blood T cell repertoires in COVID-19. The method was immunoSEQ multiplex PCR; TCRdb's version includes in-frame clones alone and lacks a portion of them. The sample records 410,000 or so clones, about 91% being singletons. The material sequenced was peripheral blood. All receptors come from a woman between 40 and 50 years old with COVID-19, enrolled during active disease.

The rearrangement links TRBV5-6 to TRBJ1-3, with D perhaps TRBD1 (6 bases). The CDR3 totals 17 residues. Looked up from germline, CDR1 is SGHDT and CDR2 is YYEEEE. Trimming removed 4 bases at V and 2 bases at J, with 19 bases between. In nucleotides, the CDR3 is TGTGCCAGCAGCCCTCTCACCGGGGGGGGCCCTGGAAACACCATATATTTT. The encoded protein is CASSPLTGGGPGNTIYF. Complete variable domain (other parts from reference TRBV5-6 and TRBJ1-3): DAGVTQSPTHLIKTRGQQVTLRCSPKSGHDTVSWYQQALGQGPQFIFQYYEEEERQRGNFPDRFSGHQFPNYSSELNVNALLLGDSALYLCASSPLTGGGPGNTIYFGEGSWLTVV.

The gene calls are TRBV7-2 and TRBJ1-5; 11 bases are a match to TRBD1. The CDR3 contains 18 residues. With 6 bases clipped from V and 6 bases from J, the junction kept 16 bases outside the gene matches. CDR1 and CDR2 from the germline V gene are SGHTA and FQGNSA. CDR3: CASSYLGQGARSSQPQHF. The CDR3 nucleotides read TGTGCCAGCAGTTACCTCGGACAGGGGGCGCGGTCCAGTCAGCCCCAGCATTTT.

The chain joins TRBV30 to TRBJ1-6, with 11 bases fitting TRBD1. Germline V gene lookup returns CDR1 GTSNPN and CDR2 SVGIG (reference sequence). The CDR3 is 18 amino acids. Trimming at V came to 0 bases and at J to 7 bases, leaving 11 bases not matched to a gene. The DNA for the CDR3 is TGTGCCTGGAGTGTACGAGGACAGGGGGCTTTACGGAATTCACCCCTCCACTTT. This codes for CAWSVRGQGALRNSPLHF.

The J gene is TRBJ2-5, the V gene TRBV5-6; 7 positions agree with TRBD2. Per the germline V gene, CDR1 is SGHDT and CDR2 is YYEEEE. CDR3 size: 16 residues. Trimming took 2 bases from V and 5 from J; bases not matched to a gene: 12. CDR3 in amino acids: CASSFLGPGGIETQYF. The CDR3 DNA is TGTGCCAGCAGCTTTCTCGGGCCCGGGGGGATCGAGACCCAGTACTTC.

The CDR3 nucleotides are TGTGCCAGCAGTGAAGCTTGGGGGCCCCCTGGAAACACCATATATTTT. Protein sequence: CASSEAWGPPGNTIYF. The chain carries TRBV6-1 and TRBJ1-3; D possibly corresponds to TRBD1 (6 bases). The CDR3 has 16 amino acids. Trimming took 0 bases from V and 2 from J, leaving 11 bases between them. Germline values: CDR1 MNHNS, CDR2 SASEGT.

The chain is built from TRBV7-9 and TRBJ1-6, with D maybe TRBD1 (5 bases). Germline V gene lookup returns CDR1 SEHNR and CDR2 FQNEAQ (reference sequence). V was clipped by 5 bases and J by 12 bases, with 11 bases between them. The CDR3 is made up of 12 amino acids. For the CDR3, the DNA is TGTGCCAGCAGCCCCGCCGGGGGACCCCTCCACTTT. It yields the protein CASSPAGGPLHF.